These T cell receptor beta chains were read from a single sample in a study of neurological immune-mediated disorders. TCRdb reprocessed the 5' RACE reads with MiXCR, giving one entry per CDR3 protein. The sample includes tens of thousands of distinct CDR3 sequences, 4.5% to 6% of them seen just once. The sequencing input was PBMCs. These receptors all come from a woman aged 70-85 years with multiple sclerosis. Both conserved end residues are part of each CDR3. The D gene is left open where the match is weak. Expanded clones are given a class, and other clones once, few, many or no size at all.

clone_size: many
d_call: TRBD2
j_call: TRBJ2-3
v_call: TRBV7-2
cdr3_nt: TGTGCCAGCAGCTTGGGCCCTGGGGGCGGGAGGGAAGCAGATACGCAGTATTTT
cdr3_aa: CASSLGPGGGREADTQYF

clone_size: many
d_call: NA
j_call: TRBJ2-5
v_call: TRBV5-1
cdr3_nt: TGCGCCAGCAGCTTAAGGACGGGAGAGTCGGAGACCCAGTACTTC
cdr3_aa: CASSLRTGESETQYF

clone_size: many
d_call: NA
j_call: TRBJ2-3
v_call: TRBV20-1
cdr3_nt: TGCAGTGCTAGACCCGCTTTAACAGATACGCAGTATTTT
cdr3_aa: CSARPALTDTQYF

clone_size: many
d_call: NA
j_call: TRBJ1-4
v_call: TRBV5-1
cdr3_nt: TGCGCCAGCAGCTCAGGACAGACTGAAAAACTGTTTTTT
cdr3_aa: CASSSGQTEKLFF

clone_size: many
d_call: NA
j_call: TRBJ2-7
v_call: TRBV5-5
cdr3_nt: TGTGCCAGCAGCTCCATGGGGGCCTACGAGCAGTACTTC
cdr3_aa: CASSSMGAYEQYF

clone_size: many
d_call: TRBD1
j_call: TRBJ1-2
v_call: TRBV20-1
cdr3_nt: TGCAGTGCTAGATGGGGACAGGGGCATGGCTACACCTTC
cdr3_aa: CSARWGQGHGYTF

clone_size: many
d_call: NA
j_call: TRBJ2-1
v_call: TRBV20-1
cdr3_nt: TGCAGTGGGACAAGTTACAATGAGCAGTTCTTC
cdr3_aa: CSGTSYNEQFF

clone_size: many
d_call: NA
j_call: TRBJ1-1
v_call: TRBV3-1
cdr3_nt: TGTGCCAGCAGCCAAGGCCAGGAGGGGAACACTGAAGCTTTCTTT
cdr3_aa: CASSQGQEGNTEAFF

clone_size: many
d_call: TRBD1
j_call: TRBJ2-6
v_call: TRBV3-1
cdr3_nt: TGTGCCAGCAGCCCCGACAGGGTCGGCGTCGGGGCCAACGTCCTGACTTTC
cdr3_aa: CASSPDRVGVGANVLTF

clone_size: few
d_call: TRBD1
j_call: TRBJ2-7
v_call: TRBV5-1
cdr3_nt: TGCGCCAGCAGTTACGAACCAGACAGGGTGTACGAGCAGTACTTC
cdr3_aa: CASSYEPDRVYEQYF

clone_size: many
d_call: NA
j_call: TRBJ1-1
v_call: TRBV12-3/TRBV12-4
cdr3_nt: TGTGCCAGCAGTCTAGTCATATTAAACACTGAAGCTTTCTTT
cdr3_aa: CASSLVILNTEAFF

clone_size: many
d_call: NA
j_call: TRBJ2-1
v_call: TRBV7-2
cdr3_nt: TGTGCCAGCAGCTTAGGTCAGGGACCCTCCTACAATGAGCAGTTCTTC
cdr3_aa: CASSLGQGPSYNEQFF

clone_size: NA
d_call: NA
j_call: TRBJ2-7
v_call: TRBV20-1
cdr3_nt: TGCAGTGCTAGAGCTACCGGGACCCACTACGAGCAGTACTTC
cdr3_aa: CSARATGTHYEQYF

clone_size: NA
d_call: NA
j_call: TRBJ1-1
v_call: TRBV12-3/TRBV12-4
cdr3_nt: TGTGCCAGCGGGGAAACTCGGAACACTGAAGCTTTCTTT
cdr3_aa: CASGETRNTEAFF

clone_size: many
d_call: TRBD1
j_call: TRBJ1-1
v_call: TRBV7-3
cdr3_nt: TGTGCCAGCAGCTACGGGACAGGGACGAACACTGAAGCTTTCTTT
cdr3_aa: CASSYGTGTNTEAFF

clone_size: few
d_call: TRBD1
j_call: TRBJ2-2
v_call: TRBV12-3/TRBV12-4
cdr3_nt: TGTGCCAGCAGTCTCTACCAGGGGGCCGGGGAGCTGTTTTTT
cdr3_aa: CASSLYQGAGELFF

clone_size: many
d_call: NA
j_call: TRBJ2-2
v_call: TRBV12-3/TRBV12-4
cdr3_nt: TGTGCCAGCAGGGTAGGAGCGAACACCGGGGAGCTGTTTTTT
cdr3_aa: CASRVGANTGELFF

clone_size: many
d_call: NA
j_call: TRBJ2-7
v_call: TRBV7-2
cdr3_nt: TGTGCCAGCAGCATACAGGGTTCCTACGAGCAGTACTTC
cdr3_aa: CASSIQGSYEQYF

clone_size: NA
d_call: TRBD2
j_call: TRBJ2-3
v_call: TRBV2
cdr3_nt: TGTGCCAGCAGTGACTCCTTAGCGGGAGGTACGCAGTATTTT
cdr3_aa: CASSDSLAGGTQYF

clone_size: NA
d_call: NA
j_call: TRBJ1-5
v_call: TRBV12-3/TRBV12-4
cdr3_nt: TGTGCCAGCAGTAAGGGGACGGCCGGCAATCAGCCCCAGCATTTT
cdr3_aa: CASSKGTAGNQPQHF

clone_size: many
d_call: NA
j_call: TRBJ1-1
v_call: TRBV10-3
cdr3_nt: TGTGCCATCACAGGAGACGGAAGGCCGAACACTGAAGCTTTCTTT
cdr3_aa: CAITGDGRPNTEAFF

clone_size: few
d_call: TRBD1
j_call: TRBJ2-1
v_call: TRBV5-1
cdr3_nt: TGCGCCAGCAGCTTGGTATCTGGGACAGGGGACAACAATGAGCAGTTCTTC
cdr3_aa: CASSLVSGTGDNNEQFF

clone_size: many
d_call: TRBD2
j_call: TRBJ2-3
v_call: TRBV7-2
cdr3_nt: TGTGCCAGCAGCTTGAACGCGGGAGGTGGCACAGATACGCAGTATTTT
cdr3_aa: CASSLNAGGGTDTQYF

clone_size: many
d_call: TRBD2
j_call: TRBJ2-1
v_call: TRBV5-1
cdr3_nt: TGCGCCAGCAGCTTGGGCGGGAGCCTAAGCAATGAGCAGTTCTTC
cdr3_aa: CASSLGGSLSNEQFF

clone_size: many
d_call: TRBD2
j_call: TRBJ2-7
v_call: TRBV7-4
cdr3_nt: TGTGCCAGCAGCGTGGACGCCGGGACTAGCTTCTACGAGCAGTACTTC
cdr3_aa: CASSVDAGTSFYEQYF

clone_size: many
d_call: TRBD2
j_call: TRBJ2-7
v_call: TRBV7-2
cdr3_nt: TGTGCCAGCAGCCCCTCCGGGGGGGGAGGGCCTACCGAGCAGTACTTC
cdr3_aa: CASSPSGGGGPTEQYF

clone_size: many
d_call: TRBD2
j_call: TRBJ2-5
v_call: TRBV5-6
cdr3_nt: TGTGCCAGCAGCTTTCTAGCGGGAGGGGAGGAGACCCAGTACTTC
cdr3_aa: CASSFLAGGEETQYF

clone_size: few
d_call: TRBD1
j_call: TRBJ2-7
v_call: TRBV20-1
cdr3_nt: TGCAGTGCTAGGGACAGGGGGCGCCACTACGAGCAGTACTTC
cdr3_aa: CSARDRGRHYEQYF

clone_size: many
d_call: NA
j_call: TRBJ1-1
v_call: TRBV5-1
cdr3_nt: TGCGCCAGCAGCCCCGGGGGGCCGAGCACTGAAGCTTTCTTT
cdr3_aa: CASSPGGPSTEAFF

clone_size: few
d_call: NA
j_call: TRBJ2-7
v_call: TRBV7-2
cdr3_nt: TGTGCCAGCAGCCCCCCCCTATACGAGCAGTACTTC
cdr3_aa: CASSPPLYEQYF

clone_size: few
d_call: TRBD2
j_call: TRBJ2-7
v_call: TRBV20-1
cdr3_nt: TGCAGTGCTTCTAGCGGGAGGGCCAAGTCCTACGAGCAGTACTTC
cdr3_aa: CSASSGRAKSYEQYF

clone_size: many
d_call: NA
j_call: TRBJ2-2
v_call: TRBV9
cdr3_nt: TGTGCCAGCAGCGTAGTCTTAACGAACACCGGGGAGCTGTTTTTT
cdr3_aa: CASSVVLTNTGELFF

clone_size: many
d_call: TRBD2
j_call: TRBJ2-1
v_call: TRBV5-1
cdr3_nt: TGCGCCAGCAGGTCCACTAGCGGAGCTAGGGAGCAGTTCTTC
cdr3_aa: CASRSTSGAREQFF

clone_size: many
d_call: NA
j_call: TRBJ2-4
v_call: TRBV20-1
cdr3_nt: TGCAGTGCTAGAGGGGACTCGAACCTCAAAAACATTCAGTACTTC
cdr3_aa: CSARGDSNLKNIQYF

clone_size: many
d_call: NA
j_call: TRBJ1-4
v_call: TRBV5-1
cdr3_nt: TGCGCCAGCAGCTTGGACGGGACGGCGAGAGGAGAAAAACTGTTTTTT
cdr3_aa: CASSLDGTARGEKLFF

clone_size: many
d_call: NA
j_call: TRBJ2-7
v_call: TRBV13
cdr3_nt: TGTGCCAGCAGCTTAGGGCTAAGGCGGGACTTC
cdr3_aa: CASSLGLRRDF

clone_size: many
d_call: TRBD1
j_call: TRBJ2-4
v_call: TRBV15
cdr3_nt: TGTGCCACCAGCAGAAAGGGACAGATAGACATTCAGTACTTC
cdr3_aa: CATSRKGQIDIQYF